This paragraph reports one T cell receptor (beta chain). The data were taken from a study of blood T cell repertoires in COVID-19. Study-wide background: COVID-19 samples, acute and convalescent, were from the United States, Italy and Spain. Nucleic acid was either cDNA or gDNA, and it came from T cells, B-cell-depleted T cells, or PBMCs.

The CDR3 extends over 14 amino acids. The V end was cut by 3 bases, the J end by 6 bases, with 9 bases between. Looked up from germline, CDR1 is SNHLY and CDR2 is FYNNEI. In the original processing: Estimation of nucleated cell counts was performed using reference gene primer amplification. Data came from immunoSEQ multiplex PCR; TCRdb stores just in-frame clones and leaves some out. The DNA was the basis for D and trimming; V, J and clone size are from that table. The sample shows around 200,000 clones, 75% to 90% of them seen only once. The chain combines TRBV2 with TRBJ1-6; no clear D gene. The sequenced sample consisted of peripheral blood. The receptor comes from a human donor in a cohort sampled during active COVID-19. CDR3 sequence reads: CASSDRVLNSPLHF. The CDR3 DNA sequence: TGTGCCAGCAGTGACCGGGTCCTTAATTCACCCCTCCACTTT.